The rows below give T cell receptor beta chains drawn from one sample of a study of shared clonotypes between healthy human individuals. TCRdb's table, derived via immunoSEQ multiplex PCR, lists solely in-frame clones and lacks some. The table includes about half a million clones, approximately 79% detected once. Sequenced material: PBMCs. These receptors came from a woman between 35 and 50 years old in good health. Some clones in this sample may be carry-over from other donors' samples. Both conserved end residues are part of each CDR3. Fields, in order: J gene, V gene, D gene, clone size, CDR3 protein, CDR3 DNA. The D gene is left open where the match is weak. Clone size is not always given. Where it is, it says once, few, many or a class for expanded clones.

>TRBJ2-3|TRBV5-4|-|once
CASSDHDRNNRAGTDTQYF
TGTGCCAGCAGCGACCACGACAGGAACAATAGAGCTGGCACAGATACGCAGTATTTT
>TRBJ2-1|TRBV28|-|-
CASSLWGRGESSYNEQFF
TGTGCCAGCAGCCTTTGGGGAAGGGGGGAGAGCTCCTACAATGAGCAGTTCTTC
>TRBJ2-7|TRBV7-9|-|-
CASSPSGGSTEQYF
TGTGCCAGCAGCCCATCGGGTGGATCAACCGAGCAGTACTTC
>TRBJ1-2|TRBV7-9|TRBD1|-
CASQRGARTGNRDGYTF
TGTGCCAGCCAACGGGGGGCCAGGACAGGGAATCGCGATGGCTACACCTTC
>TRBJ1-5|TRBV5-1|TRBD1|-
CASSPGQGGQPQHF
TGCGCCAGCAGCCCTGGACAGGGTGGTCAGCCCCAGCATTTT
>TRBJ2-3|TRBV5-1|-|-
CASSSRRQGGVGRGTDTQYF
TGCGCCAGCAGCTCCCGTCGGCAGGGGGGTGTTGGTAGGGGCACAGATACGCAGTATTTT
>TRBJ2-1|TRBV30|TRBD2|-
CAWSVGLGGYNEQFF
TGTGCCTGGAGTGTAGGTTTGGGAGGGTACAATGAGCAGTTCTTC
>TRBJ2-1|TRBV7-2|-|-
CASSLVGTGSYNEQFF
TGTGCCAGCAGCTTAGTAGGGACTGGCTCCTACAATGAGCAGTTCTTC
>TRBJ1-2|TRBV19|-|-
CASTLGQGYNGYTF
TGTGCCAGTACCCTCGGGCAGGGGTATAATGGCTACACCTTC
>TRBJ2-7|TRBV28|-|-
CASRGRKGSYEQYF
TGTGCCAGCAGGGGGAGAAAGGGATCCTACGAGCAGTACTTC
>TRBJ2-7|TRBV5-6|-|-
CASSLAPESYEQYF
TGTGCCAGCAGCTTGGCACCTGAATCCTACGAGCAGTACTTC
>TRBJ1-1|TRBV25-1|TRBD1|-
CASSNQGDTEAFF
TGTGCCAGCAGTAATCAGGGGGACACTGAAGCTTTCTTT
>TRBJ1-2|TRBV5-1|-|-
CASSLDPGARGYTF
TGCGCCAGCAGCTTGGATCCAGGGGCACGAGGCTACACCTTC
>TRBJ1-1|TRBV27|-|few
CASKRLMNTEAFF
TGTGCCAGCAAGCGTTTAATGAACACTGAAGCTTTCTTT
>TRBJ2-1|TRBV4-2|-|-
CASSQDVGTAGSYNEQFF
TGTGCCAGCAGCCAAGATGTGGGGACCGCAGGCTCCTACAATGAGCAGTTCTTC
>TRBJ2-7|TRBV10-2|TRBD2|-
CASRLAGGPTHEQYF
TGCGCCAGCCGCCTAGCGGGAGGGCCCACCCACGAGCAGTACTTC
>TRBJ2-7|TRBV30|TRBD1|few
CAWSVGTGGFNEQYF
TGTGCCTGGAGTGTCGGGACAGGGGGCTTCAACGAGCAGTACTTC
>TRBJ1-1|TRBV4-1|-|-
CASSQGGNTEAFF
TGCGCCAGCAGCCAGGGAGGGAACACTGAAGCTTTCTTT
>TRBJ2-7|TRBV28|TRBD2|-
CASAPLAVNSYEQYF
TGTGCCAGCGCGCCACTAGCGGTCAACTCCTACGAGCAGTACTTC
>TRBJ2-5|TRBV6-1|TRBD1|few
CASSRDRVALETQYF
TGTGCCAGCAGTAGGGACAGGGTCGCGCTAGAGACCCAGTACTTC
>TRBJ2-1|TRBV7-9|TRBD2|few
CASSYPRLAGRYNEQFF
TGTGCCAGCAGCTACCCTCGACTAGCGGGAAGGTACAATGAGCAGTTCTTC
>TRBJ2-3|TRBV6-1|TRBD1|-
CASSTTGAGADTQYF
TGTGCCAGCAGTACTACAGGGGCCGGGGCAGATACGCAGTATTTT
>TRBJ2-1|TRBV5-4|TRBD1|-
CASSSRDSHNEQFF
TGTGCCAGCTCTTCCCGGGACAGTCACAATGAGCAGTTCTTC
>TRBJ2-3|TRBV28|TRBD1|-
CASSVPGQGTDTQYF
TGTGCCAGCAGTGTTCCGGGACAGGGAACAGATACGCAGTATTTT
>TRBJ2-3|TRBV29-1|-|many
CSVETGNTQYF
TGCAGCGTTGAGACGGGAAATACGCAGTATTTT
>TRBJ2-2|TRBV18|TRBD2|-
CASSPYYSGSSGELFF
TGTGCCAGCTCACCATATTACAGCGGGAGCAGCGGGGAGCTGTTTTTT
>TRBJ1-1|TRBV5-1|-|-
CASSLVQGNMNTEAFF
TGCGCCAGCAGCTTGGTCCAGGGGAATATGAACACTGAAGCTTTCTTT
>TRBJ1-2|TRBV6-5|TRBD1|-
CASSLGQGYYGYTF
TGTGCCAGCAGCCTGGGACAGGGGTACTATGGCTACACCTTC
>TRBJ1-2|TRBV18|-|-
CASSPSPDNYGYTF
TGTGCCAGCTCACCATCGCCCGATAACTATGGCTACACCTTC
>TRBJ2-5|TRBV7-7|TRBD2|-
CASSRSPGLAVQETQYF
TGTGCTAGCAGCCGATCACCGGGACTAGCGGTGCAAGAGACCCAGTACTTC
>TRBJ1-2|TRBV19|TRBD1|-
CASRTGGTNYGYTF
TGTGCCAGTCGGACAGGCGGGACTAACTATGGCTACACCTTC
>TRBJ2-5|TRBV7-7|-|-
CASSRAEQETQYF
TGTGCTAGCAGCCGAGCGGAACAAGAGACCCAGTACTTC
>TRBJ2-1|TRBV5-4|TRBD1|-
CASTRDRDHEQFF
TGTGCCAGCACCAGAGACAGGGACCATGAGCAGTTCTTC
>TRBJ2-5|TRBV29-1|-|-
CSVNLDGSAGGTQYF
TGCAGCGTCAATTTAGACGGGAGTGCGGGCGGGACCCAGTACTTC
>TRBJ2-7|TRBV6-6|-|-
CASSPAGNSYEQYF
TGTGCCAGCAGCCCCGCCGGGAACTCCTACGAGCAGTACTTC
>TRBJ1-5|TRBV19|-|-
CASSIAVGGEPQHF
TGTGCCAGTAGTATAGCTGTGGGAGGGGAGCCCCAGCATTTT
>TRBJ2-5|TRBV29-1|-|-
CSVERGRETQYF
TGCAGCGTTGAACGGGGGCGCGAGACCCAGTACTTC
>TRBJ2-5|TRBV28|-|once
CASSFNAGETQYF
TGTGCCAGCAGTTTTAATGCTGGAGAGACCCAGTACTTC
>TRBJ1-5|TRBV28|-|once
CASSLWLQGNQPQHF
TGTGCCAGCAGTTTATGGTTACAGGGTAATCAGCCCCAGCATTTT
>TRBJ1-2|TRBV5-5|TRBD1|once
CASSSIRYRGNYGYTF
TGTGCCAGCAGCTCAATTCGGTACAGGGGAAACTATGGCTACACCTTC